This T cell receptor beta chain came from a study of CD8+ T cells in alopecia areata. As for the study in general: Each day, treated patients took oral tofacitinib twice, at 5 to 10 mg per dose. Affected scalp percentage set treated patients' severity scores. Study-level findings and limits: Many expanded lesional clones persisted in scalp and blood during tofacitinib treatment.

Treatment denoted: oral pan-JAK inhibitor, 5-10 mg twice daily. Obtained from alopecia areata patients were lesional scalp punch biopsies along with peripheral blood. About this clone: Its antigen is unknown.

Germline V gene sequence: CDR1 MNHEY, CDR2 SVGAGI. Trimming left V 6 bases short and J 5 bases short, with 16 bases between. This CDR3 comprises 14 residues. RNA extraction was followed by reverse transcription into cDNA, which acted as the sequencing template. The table came from immunoSEQ multiplex PCR; TCRdb's copy has only in-frame clones and leaves some out. The sample carries 95,000 to 120,000 clones, 55% to 60% recorded once. The clonotype originates from a human donor with alopecia areata. The rearrangement uses TRBV6-5 and TRBJ2-5; D is undetermined. Sample: CD4+ T cells sorted from blood, taken at week 24, from a patient treated with tofacitinib. CDR3 loop: CASSSRTVLETQYF. Written as DNA, the CDR3 is TGTGCCAGCAGCAGCCGGACGGTCCTGGAGACCCAGTACTTC.